Following are 26 T cell receptor beta chains from one sample sequenced in a study of T cell responses to AZD1222 COVID-19 vaccine. Produced via immunoSEQ multiplex PCR; TCRdb's table is partial and in-frame only. The sample shows 250,000 to 300,000 clones, almost 95% of them seen only once. Here the sequenced sample was peripheral blood, taken 28 days after the second AZD1222 dose. These receptors all come from an adult who received the AZD1222 COVID-19 vaccine.

This chain joins TRBV27 and TRBJ2-7; D may be TRBD2 (5 bases). Per the germline V gene, CDR1 is MNHEY and CDR2 is SMNVEV (reference sequence). The CDR3 has 13 residues. The V gene lost 2 bases and the J gene lost 2 bases, with 7 bases spanning the gap. The CDR3, as DNA: TGTGCCAGCAGTTTAGAGGGAACCTACGAGCAGTACTTC. It translates to CASSLEGTYEQYF.

The chain uses TRBV28 and TRBJ2-7, with TRBD1 identical over 7 bases. Germline CDR1 and CDR2: MDHEN and SYDVKM. J was trimmed by 10 bases and V by 6 bases; bases with no gene match: 12. The CDR3 runs to 13 residues. This chain's CDR3 is CASSPGQEPSQYF. DNA for the CDR3: TGTGCCAGCAGCCCCGGACAGGAACCTTCTCAGTACTTC.

V usage is TRBV18 and J usage is TRBJ2-1; D may be TRBD1 (5 bases). Looked up from germline, CDR1 is KGHSH and CDR2 is LQKENI. The V end lost 3 bases, the J end lost 3 bases, and 6 bases lay between the germline ends. This CDR3 is 13 amino acids long. The CDR3 nucleotides are TGTGCCAGCTCACCTGACAGCTACAATGAGCAGTTCTTC. Protein: CASSPDSYNEQFF.

The CDR3 DNA reads TGCGCCAGCAGCTTGGTGCCCGGCGGGGAGCTGTTTTTT. It codes for CASSLVPGGELFF. The J gene is TRBJ2-2, the V gene TRBV5-1; D unclear. This CDR3 is 13 amino acids long. V dropped 0 bases and J dropped 7 bases, with 7 bases sitting between them. Looked up from germline, CDR1 is SGHRS and CDR2 is YFSETQ.

This clone was seen once. The chain carries TRBV9 and TRBJ2-7, with TRBD2 identical over 11 bases. V lost 4 bases to trimming and J lost 7 bases; unmatched junction nucleotides: 10. The CDR3 has 15 amino acids. The germline gives CDR1 SGDLS, CDR2 YYNGEE. CDR3 protein: CASSPFSGGAFEQYF. In DNA form, the CDR3 reads TGTGCCAGCAGCCCCTTTAGCGGGGGGGCGTTTGAGCAGTACTTC.

The chain is built from TRBV10-1 and TRBJ2-7; tentative D call: TRBD1 (5 bases). V lost 4 bases, J lost 4 bases, and 11 bases lay in between. Germline loops: CDR1 WNHNN, CDR2 SYGVQD (reference sequence). This CDR3 spans 13 amino acids. Here the CDR3 DNA reads TGCGCCAGCAGTGTGGGCAGGGAATACGAGCAGTACTTC. It translates to CASSVGREYEQYF.

V is TRBV28 and J is TRBJ2-7; the D gene is possibly TRBD2 (6 bases). Germline CDR1 MDHEN, CDR2 SYDVKM. Deletions cut 3 bases from V and 1 base from J, with 19 bases between. The CDR3 spans 17 residues. The CDR3 loop reads CASSLPAGTRTSYEQYF. The CDR3 DNA reads as TGTGCCAGCAGTTTGCCGGCGGGAACTAGAACATCCTACGAGCAGTACTTC.

This clone was seen only once. The CDR3 region is CASSQRGQGQETQYF. CDR3 bases: TGTGCCAGCAGCCAACGGGGACAGGGGCAAGAGACCCAGTACTTC. The chain carries TRBV3-1 (or the pseudogene TRBV3-2) and TRBJ2-5; 10 nucleotides line up with TRBD1. Germline V gene sequence: CDR1 LGHDT, CDR2 YNNKEL (reference sequence). V trimming: 2 bases; J trimming: 2 bases; junction bases outside the gene matches: 2. This CDR3 region has 15 residues.

Comment on this clone: The sample holds other DNA sequences that translate to the same CDR3. The chain links TRBV2 to TRBJ1-5; D is uncertain. Trimming stripped 5 bases from V and 2 bases from J, with 4 bases between. Germline V gene sequence: CDR1 SNHLY, CDR2 FYNNEI. The CDR3 totals 12 residues. The CDR3 is CASSPGNQPQHF. CDR3 DNA: TGTGCCAGCAGTCCGGGCAATCAGCCCCAGCATTTT.

The chain carries TRBV28 and TRBJ2-7; 7 bases are a match to TRBD2. The CDR3 spans 11 residues. Trimming cost V 9 bases and J 7 bases; bases outside gene matches: 6. CDR1 and CDR2 from the germline V gene are MDHEN and SYDVKM. CDR3 nucleotides: TGTGCCAGTGGGAGGGAATGGGAGCAGTACTTC. Its translation: CASGREWEQYF. The whole variable domain, filled in from reference TRBV28 and TRBJ2-7, reads DVKVTQSSRYLVKRTGEKVFLECVQDMDHENMFWYRQDPGLGLRLIYFSYDVKMKEKGDIPEGYSVSREKKERFSLILESASTNQTSMYLCASGREWEQYFGPGTRLTVT.

The chain is built from TRBV19 and TRBJ2-7, with TRBD2 identical over 10 bases. Germline trimming cut 6 bases from V and 7 bases from J; bases unmatched to any gene: 9. The CDR3 spans 14 residues. Per the germline V gene, CDR1 is LNHDA and CDR2 is SQIVND (reference sequence). The CDR3: CASRYLAGEGEQYF. For the CDR3, the DNA is TGTGCCAGTAGATACCTAGCGGGAGAGGGAGAGCAGTACTTC. The whole variable domain, remainder taken from reference TRBV19 and TRBJ2-7, is DGGITQSPKYLFRKEGQNVTLSCEQNLNHDAMYWYRQDPGQGLRLIYYSQIVNDFQKGDIAEGYSVSREKKESFPLTVTSAQKNPTAFYLCASRYLAGEGEQYFGPGTRLTVT.

The chain combines TRBV7-3 with TRBJ1-2; 7 nucleotides match TRBD1. Germline V gene lookup returns CDR1 SGHTA and CDR2 FQGTGA. The CDR3 length is 14 residues. Trimming took 4 bases from V and 6 from J; bases not matched to a gene: 8. The CDR3 region is CASSSETGIDGYTF. CDR3 nucleotide sequence: TGTGCCAGCAGCTCTGAGACAGGGATCGATGGCTACACCTTC.

The chain is built from TRBV11-2 and TRBJ1-2; weak D call: TRBD1 (5 bases). Germline-derived CDR1 and CDR2 are SGHAT and FQNNGV. The ends were cut back, 1 base at V and 4 bases at J, with 7 bases in the middle. The CDR3 sequence is 13 residues long. DNA for the CDR3: TGTGCCAGCAGCTTAGTGGGGCGCTATGGCTACACCTTC. Amino acid sequence: CASSLVGRYGYTF.

About this clone itself: Other nucleotide sequences from this sample produce the same CDR3. This chain uses TRBV3-1 (or the pseudogene TRBV3-2) with TRBJ1-6; D is perhaps TRBD1 (6 bases). V lost 0 bases and J lost 9, with 9 bases in between. Germline CDR1 and CDR2: LGHDT and YNNKEL (reference sequence). This CDR3 is 14 amino acids long. CDR3 bases: TGTGCCAGCAGCCAAGACAGGGGAGGTTCACCCCTCCACTTT. This gives the protein CASSQDRGGSPLHF.

The CDR3 loop reads CASSLAPRGDNEQFF. CDR3 DNA: TGTGCCAGCAGCTTAGCCCCGAGGGGGGACAATGAGCAGTTCTTC. The chain has TRBV7-8 and TRBJ2-1, with D possibly being TRBD1 or TRBD2 (6 bases each). Per the germline V gene, CDR1 is SGHVS and CDR2 is FQNEAQ. The germline V and J ends were trimmed by 0 bases and 5 bases, with 11 bases remaining between them. This CDR3 contains 15 residues.

The J gene is TRBJ1-5, the V gene TRBV28; a weak D match, TRBD1 (5 bases). CDR1 MDHEN and CDR2 SYDVKM come from the germline V gene. CDR3 length equals 14 residues. Between the trimmed V and J ends, which lost 3 bases and 7 bases, there was a span of 13 bases. The CDR3 DNA reads as TGTGCCAGCAGTTTTGGGGCGCGTAGACAGCCCCAGCATTTT. Protein: CASSFGARRQPQHF.

Only one count was recorded for this clone. This chain links TRBV27 with TRBJ1-6; D perhaps matches TRBD1 (5 bases). The CDR3 is 17 amino acids. Germline V CDR1 and CDR2: MNHEY, SMNVEV (reference sequence). Trimming cost V 2 bases and J 0 bases, with 11 bases left between them. The CDR3 here is CASSLVGGSSYNSPLHF. The CDR3, as DNA: TGTGCCAGCAGTTTAGTTGGGGGAAGCTCCTATAATTCACCCCTCCACTTT.

The rearrangement uses TRBV19 and TRBJ2-1, with unresolved D. The V gene lost 7 bases and the J gene lost 8 bases, with 21 bases spanning the gap. The germline gives CDR1 LNHDA, CDR2 SQIVND (reference sequence). This CDR3 is built from 15 residues. In DNA form, the CDR3 reads TGTGCCAGTAAGGATACGAGTTATGAGCTGGATGAGCAGTTCTTC. Amino acids: CASKDTSYELDEQFF.

The CDR3 loop is CASSDLRGNTIYF. CDR3 DNA: TGTGCCAGCAGCGACCTTCGGGGGAACACCATATATTTT. The rearrangement links TRBV9 to TRBJ1-3, with D perhaps TRBD1 (5 bases). Germline V gene data show CDR1 as SGDLS and CDR2 as YYNGEE. The CDR3 is made up of 13 amino acids. Trimming stripped 3 bases from V and 7 bases from J, with 11 bases between.

The chain carries TRBV5-6 and TRBJ1-2; tentatively, D is TRBD1 (6 bases). Trimming shortened V by 5 bases and J by 4 bases, and 18 bases separated the two germline ends. Germline V gives CDR1 SGHDT, CDR2 YYEEEE. The CDR3 has 15 amino acids. CDR3 sequence (DNA): TGTGCCAGCAGGATACAGGGAACGAGGATCTATGGCTACACCTTC. This encodes CASRIQGTRIYGYTF. Based on the CDR3 plus reference TRBV5-6 and TRBJ1-2, the full variable domain is DAGVTQSPTHLIKTRGQQVTLRCSPKSGHDTVSWYQQALGQGPQFIFQYYEEEERQRGNFPDRFSGHQFPNYSSELNVNALLLGDSALYLCASRIQGTRIYGYTFGSGTRLTVV.

V and J are TRBV20-1 and TRBJ1-6; a weak D match, TRBD1 (5 bases). This CDR3 has 15 residues. Deletions cut 3 bases from V and 5 bases from J, with 14 bases between. In germline, CDR1 is DFQATT, CDR2 SNEGSKA (reference sequence). In nucleotides, the CDR3 is TGCAGTGCTAGTGCGTCCGGGACGGATAATTCACCCCTCCACTTT. This sequence encodes CSASASGTDNSPLHF.

About this clone: An end of the junction differs from the germline gene, which may be a read error. The rearrangement links TRBV5-1 to TRBJ1-2; D not resolved. CDR3 length equals 14 residues. Germline-derived CDR1 and CDR2 are SGHRS and YFSETQ. This CDR3 reads CASRPFGGSYGYTF. The DNA for the CDR3 is TGCGCCAGCAGACCCTTCGGAGGGAGCTATGGCTACACCTTT. Supplemented by reference TRBV5-1 and TRBJ1-2, the full variable domain reads KAGVTQTPRYLIKTRGQQVTLSCSPISGHRSVSWYQQTPGQGLQFLFEYFSETQRNKGNFPGRFSGRQFSNSRSEMNVSTLELGDSALYLCASRPFGGSYGYTFGSGTRLTVV.

This clone was picked up a small number of times. The CDR3 nucleotides are TGTGCCAGCAGTAATCCAGGGGAGCCCCAGCATTTT. Protein: CASSNPGEPQHF. The gene calls are TRBV28 and TRBJ1-5; D perhaps matches TRBD1 (6 bases). Trimming stripped 5 bases from V and 8 bases from J, with 10 bases between. CDR1 MDHEN and CDR2 SYDVKM come from the germline V gene. CDR3 length: 12 residues.

V and J are TRBV3-1 (or the pseudogene TRBV3-2) and TRBJ1-6; 9 positions match TRBD1. V shed 2 bases and J 7 bases; nucleotides not matched to a gene: 6. CDR1 LGHDT and CDR2 YNNKEL come from the germline V gene (reference sequence). This CDR3 contains 16 residues. The DNA for the CDR3 is TGTGCCAGCAGCCAAACTCCGGACAGGGGAAATTCACCCCTCCACTTT. Translated: CASSQTPDRGNSPLHF.

This clone was seen only a few times. This chain links TRBV9 with TRBJ2-2; D possibly corresponds to TRBD2 (7 bases). CDR1 is SGDLS and CDR2 is YYNGEE in the germline V gene. Trimming removed 6 bases at V and 7 bases at J, with 16 bases between. This CDR3 contains 14 residues. CDR3 residues: CASTEPGGGGELFF. CDR3 nucleotide sequence: TGTGCCAGCACCGAGCCGGGGGGCGGCGGGGAGCTGTTTTTT.

The J gene is TRBJ2-7, the V gene TRBV30, with D tentatively TRBD2 (6 bases). V lost 8 bases to trimming and J lost 7 bases, with 21 bases between them. The CDR3 spans 13 residues. The germline V gene has CDR1 GTSNPN and CDR2 SVGIG (reference sequence). The CDR3 bases are TGTGCCGGCTCTCGGGGGTCCTCCTTAGAGCAGTACTTC. This encodes CAGSRGSSLEQYF. The complete variable domain, with remaining parts taken from reference TRBV30 and TRBJ2-7, reads SQTIHQWPATLVQPVGSPLSLECTVEGTSNPNLYWYRQAAGRGLQLLFYSVGIGQISSEVPQNLSASRPQDRQFILSSKKLLLSDSGFYLCAGSRGSSLEQYFGPGTRLTVT.